These 30 T cell receptor beta chains were sequenced from one sample in a study of blood T cells in healthy people across ages. With a J-beta primer mix and a sample-barcoded 5' primer, a second PCR ran roughly 6 to 12 cycles. Each CDR3 protein gets one entry after TCRdb re-called the 5' RACE reads with MiXCR. The data hold roughly 1.5 million distinct CDR3 sequences, with less than 45% observed a single time. The sample consisted of blood. The receptors were gathered from a young woman in good health.

This clonotype was seen repeatedly, ten times or more. The rearrangement links TRBV15 to TRBJ2-3, with 14 bases aligning to TRBD2. Trimming removed 1 base from V and 5 bases from J; junction bases left unmatched: 5. From germline, CDR1 is LNHNV and CDR2 YYDKDF (reference sequence). The CDR3 runs to 17 residues. CDR3 sequence (DNA): TGTGCCACCAGCAGAGGACTAGCGGGAGGGTATTTAGATACGCAGTATTTT. Protein product: CATSRGLAGGYLDTQYF.

V gene TRBV6-6 combines with J gene TRBJ2-7, with 9 bases identical to TRBD1. The CDR3 is 14 residues long. Trimming took 5 bases from V and 5 from J; bases not matched to a gene: 7. CDR1 and CDR2 (germline): MNHNY, SVGAGI (reference sequence). CDR3 protein: CASSAWTGDHEQYF. The DNA of the CDR3 is TGTGCCAGCAGTGCATGGACAGGGGACCACGAGCAGTACTTC.

This clonotype has a handful of counts. V and J are TRBV12-3 or TRBV12-4 and TRBJ1-3; a weak D match, TRBD1 (5 bases). This CDR3 spans 16 amino acids. Trimming left V 7 bases short and J 3 bases short, with 19 bases between. CDR3 coding DNA: TGTGCCAGCAATCCCTCGACCGACAGCAGTGGAAACACCATATATTTT. This sequence encodes CASNPSTDSSGNTIYF.

This clonotype came up a few times. This chain links TRBV6-2 or TRBV6-3 with TRBJ2-3, with 11 bases matching TRBD1. V lost 7 bases to trimming and J lost 4 bases; unmatched junction nucleotides: 7. CDR3 length: 15 residues. Looked up from germline, CDR1 is MNHEY and CDR2 is SVGEGT. In DNA, the CDR3 is TGTGCCAGCACCCCGGGACAGGGGGAGGCAGATACGCAGTATTTT. Translated: CASTPGQGEADTQYF.

This clonotype was counted a few times. The V and J genes are TRBV13 and TRBJ2-7, with D tentatively TRBD2 (6 bases). The CDR3 covers 16 residues. Per the germline V gene, CDR1 is PRHDT and CDR2 is FYEKMQ (reference sequence). Trimming pared 1 base from V and 0 bases from J, leaving 13 bases between. CDR3 amino acids: CASSLVGSTPSYEQYF. In DNA, the CDR3 is TGTGCCAGCAGCTTAGTCGGGAGTACCCCCTCCTACGAGCAGTACTTC. Variable domain in full (rest from reference TRBV13 and TRBJ2-7): AAGVIQSPRHLIKEKRETATLKCYPIPRHDTVYWYQQGPGQDPQFLISFYEKMQSDKGSIPDRFSAQQFSDYHSELNMSSLELGDSALYFCASSLVGSTPSYEQYFGPGTRLTVT.

This clonotype has only a few counts. The chain joins TRBV7-9 to TRBJ2-5; 8 positions agree with TRBD2. V lost 0 bases and J lost 4; bases outside the gene matches: 4. The CDR3 sequence is 15 residues long. The germline V gene encodes CDR1 SEHNR and CDR2 FQNEAQ (reference sequence). The CDR3 DNA reads as TGTGCCAGCAGCTTAGCCCAGCGGGGGTTAGAGACCCAGTACTTC. It is translated as CASSLAQRGLETQYF.

This clonotype was detected a few times. This sequence joins TRBV20-1 and TRBJ1-4; D is unclear. The germline CDR1 and CDR2 sequences are DFQATT and SNEGSKA (reference sequence). The CDR3 loop spans 16 amino acids. The V end lost 3 bases, the J end lost 4 bases, and 18 bases lay between the germline ends. CDR3 sequence: CSARAGIPKINEKLFF. The CDR3 region has the DNA TGCAGTGCTAGGGCGGGAATCCCGAAGATTAATGAAAAACTGTTTTTT.

There are a few counts of this clonotype. This sequence joins TRBV29-1 and TRBJ2-5; D ambiguous. CDR1 and CDR2 (germline): SQVTM, ANQGSEA. The ends were cut back, 8 bases at V and 3 bases at J, with 13 bases in the middle. This CDR3 spans 12 amino acids. CDR3 sequence (DNA): TGCAGCAGCGAGGTAGCAAAAGAGACCCAGTACTTC. Protein product: CSSEVAKETQYF.

The rearrangement uses TRBV7-9 and TRBJ1-5, with no clear D. CDR1 and CDR2 (germline): SEHNR, FQNEAQ (reference sequence). The CDR3 loop spans 14 amino acids. V gave up 3 bases and J gave up 3 bases, with 9 bases separating them. CDR3 sequence (DNA): TGTGCCAGCAGCTTTATGGGGAACAATCAGCCCCAGCATTTT. Its protein is CASSFMGNNQPQHF.

This clonotype was detected a few times. CDR3 bases: TGCAGTGCGGACCTTGGACTAGCGGGAGGCGAGCAGTACTTC. It encodes CSADLGLAGGEQYF. The chain uses TRBV20-1 and TRBJ2-5; 14 bases line up with TRBD2. The DNA end lines up better with TRBJ2-7; the J call may be wrong. Germline assignment: CDR1 DFQATT and CDR2 SNEGSKA (reference sequence). There are 14 residues in the CDR3.

This clonotype has only a few counts. The rearrangement uses TRBV5-6 and TRBJ2-7; a weak D match, TRBD2 (6 bases). V was trimmed by 3 bases and J by 6 bases, leaving 28 bases between them. CDR1 is SGHDT and CDR2 is YYEEEE in the germline V gene. This CDR3 is built from 18 residues. CDR3 in DNA: TGTGCCAGCAGCTCAACGGGAGTCTATGGTCGGAGGGGTTCCGAGCAGTACTTC. This sequence encodes CASSSTGVYGRRGSEQYF. Complete variable domain (other parts from reference TRBV5-6 and TRBJ2-7): DAGVTQSPTHLIKTRGQQVTLRCSPKSGHDTVSWYQQALGQGPQFIFQYYEEEERQRGNFPDRFSGHQFPNYSSELNVNALLLGDSALYLCASSSTGVYGRRGSEQYFGPGTRLTVT.

This clonotype was detected a few times. V usage is TRBV28 and J usage is TRBJ1-4, with D hard to call. The ends were cut back, 2 bases at V and 0 bases at J, with 7 bases in the middle. CDR1 and CDR2 (germline): MDHEN, SYDVKM. This CDR3 is 15 amino acids long. CDR3 in DNA: TGTGCCAGCAGTTTACCGGCGGCAACTAATGAAAAACTGTTTTTT. Protein sequence: CASSLPAATNEKLFF.

This clonotype has a handful of counts. The chain has TRBV4-1 and TRBJ2-2; D remains unclear. The ends were cut back, 1 base at V and 0 bases at J, with 3 bases in the middle. From germline, CDR1 is MGHRA and CDR2 YSYEKL. The CDR3 runs 14 residues. The CDR3 here is CASSQAPNTGELFF. The DNA of the CDR3 is TGCGCCAGCAGCCAAGCTCCGAACACCGGGGAGCTGTTTTTT.

The rearrangement joins TRBV4-1 to TRBJ1-2; 7 bases line up with TRBD1. The CDR3 has 13 residues. V was clipped by 3 bases and J by 7 bases; unmatched bases: 5. Germline V gives CDR1 MGHRA, CDR2 YSYEKL. The CDR3 spells CASSHTGEFGYTF. In DNA, the CDR3 is TGCGCCAGCAGCCACACAGGGGAATTTGGCTACACCTTC.

The rearrangement uses TRBV9 and TRBJ1-2, with D possibly matching TRBD1 (5 bases). CDR3 length equals 16 residues. Trimming took off 0 bases at V and 7 bases at J, with 19 bases between the two ends. The germline V gene has CDR1 SGDLS and CDR2 YYNGEE. CDR3 amino acids: CASSVEVALLDSGYTF. Here the CDR3 DNA reads TGTGCCAGCAGCGTAGAAGTTGCCCTACTAGACAGTGGCTACACCTTC. The full variable domain, in which reference TRBV9 and TRBJ1-2 provide the parts outside the CDR3, is DSGVTQTPKHLITATGQRVTLRCSPRSGDLSVYWYQQSLDQGLQFLIQYYNGEERAKGNILERFSAQQFPDLHSELNLSSLELGDSALYFCASSVEVALLDSGYTFGSGTRLTVV.

The chain recombines TRBV29-1 with TRBJ2-2, with D maybe TRBD2 (5 bases). The CDR3 covers 14 residues. CDR1 and CDR2 (germline): SQVTM, ANQGSEA. The V and J ends lost 6 bases and 7 bases respectively, with 18 bases between them. The CDR3 loop reads CSVNTRTPGGELFF. CDR3 nucleotide sequence: TGCAGCGTCAATACTAGGACCCCCGGCGGGGAGCTGTTTTTT.

CDR3 protein: CATSAGFTSYEQYF. The CDR3 DNA reads TGTGCCACCAGCGCGGGGTTCACCTCCTACGAGCAGTACTTC. The chain couples TRBV15 to TRBJ2-7, with D maybe TRBD2 (6 bases). The CDR3 covers 14 residues. Between the trimmed V and J ends, which lost 5 bases and 0 bases, there was a span of 11 bases. Germline values: CDR1 LNHNV, CDR2 YYDKDF (reference sequence).

This clonotype was counted many times. The J gene is TRBJ1-2, the V gene TRBV20-1; 8 positions match TRBD1. CDR1 is DFQATT and CDR2 is SNEGSKA in the germline V gene (reference sequence). The CDR3 has 15 amino acids. With V trimmed by 6 bases and J by 8 bases, 17 bases remained unmatched. CDR3 sequence (DNA): TGCAGTGCGACCCCTCGACAGGGGAATGGTGTGGGCTACACCTTC. As protein: CSATPRQGNGVGYTF.

In this sample, this clonotype turned up a few times. V and J are TRBV29-1 and TRBJ1-2; a weak D match, TRBD1 (5 bases). Trimming took 6 bases from V and 7 from J, leaving 21 bases between them. Germline assignment: CDR1 SQVTM and CDR2 ANQGSEA. CDR3 size: 14 residues. CDR3 region: CSVPTRPPGPGYTF. DNA of the CDR3: TGCAGCGTCCCTACCCGGCCCCCGGGGCCTGGCTACACCTTC.

The chain carries TRBV9 and TRBJ2-1, with D tentatively TRBD2 (5 bases). V was pared by 4 bases and J by 1 base, with 15 bases between. The germline CDR1 and CDR2 sequences are SGDLS and YYNGEE. The CDR3 is 16 residues long. CDR3 coding DNA: TGTGCCAGCAGCCCCTCCGGGGTTTTATCCTACAATGAGCAGTTCTTC. Translation: CASSPSGVLSYNEQFF.

This clonotype was found a few times. The CDR3 DNA reads as TGCAGCGTTGAAACGGGGATTCGCCCAGATACGCAGTATTTT. Translation gives CSVETGIRPDTQYF. The chain recombines TRBV29-1 with TRBJ2-3; maybe TRBD2 (5 bases). The CDR3 has 14 amino acids. Germline-derived CDR1 and CDR2 are SQVTM and ANQGSEA. The germline V and J ends were trimmed by 2 bases and 4 bases, with 13 bases remaining between them.

This chain joins TRBV7-2 and TRBJ2-1; TRBD2 aligns across 8 bases. Near its end, the DNA agrees better with TRBJ2-7, so the J call may be wrong. This CDR3 comprises 15 residues. Germline loops: CDR1 SGHTA, CDR2 FQGNSA. The CDR3 region is CASRTSGSSYNEQYF. The CDR3 bases are TGTGCCAGCAGAACTAGCGGAAGCTCCTACAATGAGCAGTACTTC.

This sequence joins TRBV2 and TRBJ2-7; D ambiguous. V lost 3 bases and J 3 bases, leaving 9 bases between the germline ends. The V gene's germline CDR1 is SNHLY and CDR2 FYNNEI. This CDR3 contains 13 residues. The CDR3 DNA is TGTGCCAGCAGTGAGGGCCCCATCTACGAGCAGTACTTC. Encoded protein: CASSEGPIYEQYF.

This chain uses TRBV4-3 with TRBJ2-3, with D possibly being TRBD2 (5 bases). The V gene's germline CDR1 is LGHNA and CDR2 YSLEER. This CDR3 is 15 amino acids long. The V end was cut by 4 bases, the J end by 3 bases, with 14 bases between. The CDR3 protein is CASSPGWGETDTQYF. In nucleotides, the CDR3 is TGCGCCAGCAGCCCGGGGTGGGGAGAAACAGATACGCAGTATTTT.

The gene calls are TRBV4-1 and TRBJ2-1; tentative D call: TRBD2 (5 bases). Matching the DNA end better, TRBJ2-7 makes the J call doubtful. There are 17 residues in the CDR3. CDR1 MGHRA and CDR2 YSYEKL come from the germline V gene. The CDR3 nucleotides read TGCGCCAGCAGCCAAAACAGACTAATAAGCTCCTACAATGAGCAGTACTTC. Its translation: CASSQNRLISSYNEQYF.

The rearrangement uses TRBV10-3 and TRBJ2-7, with TRBD2 identical over 10 bases. This CDR3 is 15 amino acids long. The junction had 6 bases not matched to a gene; V was cut back by 4 bases and J by 3 bases. CDR1 and CDR2 from the germline V gene are ENHRY and SYGVKD. The CDR3 DNA is TGTGCCATCAGTGGTTTGGCTAGCGGGGGCTACGAGCAGTACTTC. Translating gives CAISGLASGGYEQYF.

This chain links TRBV3-1 with TRBJ1-2, with TRBD1 as a possible D gene (6 bases). Germline V gene data show CDR1 as LGHDT and CDR2 as YNNKEL (reference sequence). V was clipped by 3 bases and J by 4 bases, with 15 bases between them. This CDR3 has 15 amino acids. CDR3 residues: CASSQDSDRIYGYTF. The CDR3 DNA reads as TGTGCCAGCAGCCAGGACAGCGACCGTATCTATGGCTACACCTTC. Supplemented by reference TRBV3-1 and TRBJ1-2, the full variable domain reads DTAVSQTPKYLVTQMGNDKSIKCEQNLGHDTMYWYKQDSKKFLKIMFSYNNKELIINETVPNRFSPKSPDKAHLNLHINSLELGDSAVYFCASSQDSDRIYGYTFGSGTRLTVV.

This clonotype was observed a few times. The chain has TRBV6-6 and TRBJ1-2, with D possibly being TRBD1 (5 bases). Germline V CDR1 and CDR2: MNHNY, SVGAGI (reference sequence). The V and J ends lost 4 bases and 2 bases respectively, with 11 bases between them. The CDR3 sequence is 14 residues long. CDR3 in DNA: TGTGCCAGCAGTTCCCGGGGGGACAACTATGGCTACACCTTC. Its protein product is CASSSRGDNYGYTF.

This clonotype has a handful of counts. The chain combines TRBV10-3 with TRBJ2-3; 8 positions agree with TRBD2. Germline-derived CDR1 and CDR2 are ENHRY and SYGVKD. J was trimmed by 0 bases and V by 6 bases; bases with no gene match: 5. The CDR3 consists of 15 residues. The DNA of the CDR3 is TGTGCCATCAGAACTAGCGGAGCTAGCACAGATACGCAGTATTTT. This sequence encodes CAIRTSGASTDTQYF.

The V and J genes are TRBV4-3 and TRBJ2-2, with 7 nucleotides matching TRBD1. The CDR3 extends over 19 amino acids. Per germline, CDR1 LGHNA and CDR2 YSLEER. The V gene end was trimmed by 4 bases and the J gene end by 3 bases; junction bases not matched to a gene: 17. The DNA for the CDR3 is TGCGCCAGCAGCCTCGCTGCCCCTGCCTGGCAGGGGGACACCGGGGAGCTGTTTTTT. It encodes CASSLAAPAWQGDTGELFF.